This entry is about one T cell receptor (beta chain). Its antigen is unidentified. V gave up 5 bases and J gave up 7 bases, with 12 bases separating them. The germline CDR1 and CDR2 sequences are MNHNS and SASEGT. The CDR3 spans 12 residues. The donor group consisted entirely of healthy Caucasians. This entry comes from a study of identical twins. TCRdb ran MiXCR on the 5' RACE reads and lists one entry per CDR3 protein. This table holds 1.5 million to 2 million distinct CDR3 sequences, around 33% found once. Study findings and constraints: Abundant beta clonotypes from cord blood had fewer insertions, unlike memory repertoires, which showed none. Conclusions came from cross-sectional statistical analysis, not from following the same donors. Compared with unrelated sharing, twin-shared out-of-frame alpha sequences had more low-probability sequences.

Sample: cord blood. The chain has TRBV6-1 and TRBJ2-7; maybe TRBD1 (6 bases). The source of this sequence is a newborn girl in good health. The CDR3 DNA sequence: TGTGCCAGCAGTACACAGGGTGGGGAGCAGTACTTC. Encoded protein: CASSTQGGEQYF.